This entry features one TCR beta chain sequence. This CDR3 contains 14 residues. In germline, CDR1 is SGDLS, CDR2 YYNGEE. V lost 2 bases, J lost 4 bases, and 1 base stayed unmatched. These data originate in a study of PD-1 blockade in classical Hodgkin lymphoma. All patients experienced relapse after autologous stem cell transplantation, and brentuximab vedotin exposure was variable. Profiling relied on immunoSEQ multiplex PCR, and the TCRdb table lists in-frame clones only, not all of them. The sample holds some 50,000 clones, roughly 73% seen once. The sample was peripheral blood mononuclear cells (PBMCs), taken at baseline. The receptor comes from a human donor with classical Hodgkin lymphoma. The chain recombines TRBV9 with TRBJ1-4, with 8 bases aligning to TRBD1. CDR3 protein: CASSVGTGNEKLFF. The CDR3 DNA is TGTGCCAGCAGCGTTGGGACAGGTAATGAAAAACTGTTTTTT.